This record concerns one T cell receptor beta chain sequence. The specificity of this receptor is unknown. No base quality information exists; no much larger clone differs at one position. The CDR3 numbers 15 residues from cysteine through phenylalanine. Only the CDR3 region is kept as DNA, spanning 45 bases read in frame from base 1. Compared with germline, V lacks 0 bases and J lacks 8 bases; bases without a gene match: 3. Via the germline V gene, CDR1 is SGDLS and CDR2 YYNGEE. In the prospective study, participants were about 18 to 95 years old, resided in about two dozen geographic areas of the United States, and were enrolled through a virtual design. To assign participants to cohorts, the prospective study relied on clinical history that participants themselves reported in a screening survey and a study questionnaire. Each participant in the prospective study had whole blood, serum and a nasopharyngeal or oropharyngeal swab collected by mobile phlebotomists. Prospective study participants could optionally give additional blood draws and questionnaires over an approximately two-month period. Prospective study blood samples were shipped either frozen or at room temperature before DNA extraction.

TCRbeta CDR3 regions were amplified from genomic DNA by means of the immunoSEQ Assay, a bias-controlled multiplex PCR. From the authors' description of their analysis: The number of nucleated cells in each sample was estimated by amplification of reference gene primers within the assay. To quantify the absolute abundance of each unique TCRbeta CDR3 rearrangement, sequence reads were collapsed and filtered. Productive Simpson clonality was computed per sample as the square root of Simpson's diversity index over productive rearrangements. TCRdb re-hosts the immuneACCESS table, in-frame sequences only. Its copies lack some clones; in the studies checked, an unresolved V gene accounts for under half of them, and the cause for the rest is not known. V and J calls and clone size come straight from that table; D and trimming were deduced from the DNA. Here the sample has 130,000 or so clones; 80% to 90% occur a single time. The ten largest clonotypes hold 3% to 3.5% of the sample.

These data are taken from a study of blood T cell repertoires in COVID-19 (dated by TCRdb to about 2020). As for the study more broadly: The collaborator samples originated in the United States, Italy and Spain and spanned the acute and convalescent phases of COVID-19. Subjects who had been exposed to COVID-19, were actively infected with it, or had recovered from it provided the deeply sampled blood TCRbeta repertoires that made up the dataset. HLA class I and class II types, where available, came from metadata supplied by the sample provider rather than from assay-based typing. The material from the prospective study consisted of cDNA or gDNA derived from T cells, B-cell-depleted T cells, or PBMCs. Samples came from the ongoing ImmuneRACE study (first 160 participants) plus 1,254 subjects from 6 global collaborators. Sample metadata almost always included a de-identified subject ID, COVID-19 status, age in years and sex. A freely available public database, intended as a resource for researchers studying the immune response to SARS-CoV-2, is where the repertoires were released. Beyond this particular receptor, the publication reports: Clinical and demographic metadata were provided uncurated, with the amount varying by source and participant.

This TCR was recovered from a woman aged 45-65 years with acute COVID-19. Specimen: PBMCs or T cells enriched from blood (not recorded which). Recombination joined TRBV9 with TRBJ2-1, and 12 bases in between align with TRBD2. Here is the DNA: TGTGCCAGCAGCGTAGGACTAGCGGGGGTCCATGAGCAGTTCTTC. It codes for CASSVGLAGVHEQFF. The CDR3, completed at both ends by the reference TRBV9 and TRBJ2-1 genes, gives the full variable domain DSGVTQTPKHLITATGQRVTLRCSPRSGDLSVYWYQQSLDQGLQFLIQYYNGEERAKGNILERFSAQQFPDLHSELNLSSLELGDSALYFCASSVGLAGVHEQFFGPGTRLTVL.